This TCR beta chain emerged from a study of metastatic and nonmetastatic thyroid tumors. Looking at the study overall: Across peripheral blood and tumor or nodule tissue samples taken from malignant and benign thyroid patients, the repertoires were compared with one another. The study's findings and limits: According to reports, the diversity of TCR beta was significantly higher in malignant thyroid tumors than in benign nodules, and this held in both blood and tumor samples.

As to this clone: What it binds is unknown.

All patients reached thyroid surgery having received no treatment beforehand. The V gene lost 3 bases and the J gene lost 1 base, with 19 bases spanning the gap. The CDR3 has 17 amino acids. Germline CDR1 and CDR2: SGDLS and YYNGEE. Per the authors' pipeline: Between-group CDR3 differences, defined by clinicopathological status, yielded a distant-metastasis classifier for papillary thyroid cancer. TCRdb re-called clones via MiXCR from the PCR reads. V and J calls and clone size were set by TCRdb, not the authors. The sample has roughly 75,000 clones; under 15% are singletons. Source material: tumor tissue. This TCR was sampled from a female donor with papillary thyroid cancer or a benign thyroid nodule (not recorded which). Some clones in this sample may be carry-over from other donors' samples. The chain combines TRBV9 with TRBJ1-1; possibly TRBD1 for D (6 bases). The CDR3 nucleotides read TGTGCCAGCAGCGCAACCTGGGGGCTCCAAGAGAACACTGAAGCTTTCTTT. Encoded protein: CASSATWGLQENTEAFF. Supplemented by reference TRBV9 and TRBJ1-1, the full variable domain reads DSGVTQTPKHLITATGQRVTLRCSPRSGDLSVYWYQQSLDQGLQFLIQYYNGEERAKGNILERFSAQQFPDLHSELNLSSLELGDSALYFCASSATWGLQENTEAFFGQGTRLTVV.